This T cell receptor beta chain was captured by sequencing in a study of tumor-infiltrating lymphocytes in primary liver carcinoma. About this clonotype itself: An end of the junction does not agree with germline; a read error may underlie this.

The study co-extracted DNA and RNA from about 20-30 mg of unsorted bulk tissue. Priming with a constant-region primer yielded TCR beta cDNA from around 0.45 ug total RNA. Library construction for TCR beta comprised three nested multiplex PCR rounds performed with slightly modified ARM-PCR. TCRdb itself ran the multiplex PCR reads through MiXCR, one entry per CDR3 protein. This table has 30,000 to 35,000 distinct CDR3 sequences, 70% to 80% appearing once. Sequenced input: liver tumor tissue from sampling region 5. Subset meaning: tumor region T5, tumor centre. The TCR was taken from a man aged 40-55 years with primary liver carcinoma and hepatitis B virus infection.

This CDR3 reads CASSSPGHGIDTQYF. CDR3 nucleotide sequence: TGTGCCAGCAGTTCCCCGGGACACGGCATAGATACTCAGTATTTT. The chain joins TRBV6-5 to TRBJ2-3, with D maybe TRBD1 (6 bases). The CDR3 runs to 15 residues. Germline V gives CDR1 MNHEY, CDR2 SVGAGI.